These T cell receptor beta chains were read from a single sample in a study of T cells in localized non-small cell lung cancer. Assay: immunoSEQ multiplex PCR; the TCRdb copy retains only in-frame clones and omits some. The sample has 30,000 to 35,000 clones; about 90% are singletons. This material consisted of peripheral blood, taken before any cancer treatment. These receptors originate from a woman between 35 and 75 years old with stage I lung adenocarcinoma. Both conserved end residues are part of each CDR3. The D gene is left open where the match is weak. For some rows the clone size is stated as once, few or many, or as a class when expanded; others skip it.

V gene: TRBV9; clone size: -; D gene: -; J gene: TRBJ2-1; CDR3 protein: CASSVGTSKEQFF; CDR3 DNA: TGTGCCAGCAGCGTTGGGACCAGTAAGGAGCAGTTCTTC
V gene: TRBV5-1; clone size: -; D gene: -; J gene: TRBJ2-7; CDR3 protein: CASSLNPSQRHEQYF; CDR3 DNA: TGCGCCAGCAGCTTGAACCCTAGCCAGCGCCACGAGCAGTACTTC
V gene: TRBV7-2; clone size: -; D gene: -; J gene: TRBJ2-6; CDR3 protein: CASSLGGSGANVLTF; CDR3 DNA: TGTGCCAGCAGCTTAGGCGGCTCTGGGGCCAACGTCCTGACTTTC
V gene: TRBV5-6; clone size: -; D gene: TRBD2; J gene: TRBJ2-1; CDR3 protein: CASRRLAAQVNEQFF; CDR3 DNA: TGTGCCAGCAGGCGACTAGCAGCCCAGGTGAATGAGCAGTTCTTC
V gene: TRBV5-1; clone size: -; D gene: -; J gene: TRBJ2-1; CDR3 protein: CASSPEAWPPSYNEQFF; CDR3 DNA: TGCGCCAGCAGCCCCGAAGCATGGCCTCCTTCCTACAATGAGCAGTTCTTC
V gene: TRBV7-9; clone size: -; D gene: TRBD1; J gene: TRBJ1-2; CDR3 protein: CASSPKTGSNTF; CDR3 DNA: TGTGCCAGCAGCCCGAAGACAGGGTCTAACACCTTC
V gene: TRBV27; clone size: -; D gene: -; J gene: TRBJ2-5; CDR3 protein: CASSFVAGRETQYF; CDR3 DNA: TGTGCCAGCAGTTTCGTGGCAGGGCGGGAGACCCAGTACTTC
V gene: TRBV2; clone size: few; D gene: TRBD2; J gene: TRBJ2-2; CDR3 protein: CASSGTGTRNTGELFF; CDR3 DNA: TGTGCCAGCAGCGGTACCGGGACTAGAAACACCGGGGAGCTGTTTTTT
V gene: TRBV7-3; clone size: -; D gene: TRBD1; J gene: TRBJ2-1; CDR3 protein: CASSLKGTANSYNEQFF; CDR3 DNA: TGTGCCAGCAGCTTAAAAGGGACAGCGAACTCCTACAATGAGCAGTTCTTC
V gene: TRBV9; clone size: once; D gene: -; J gene: TRBJ1-1; CDR3 protein: CASSYLWGHFNTEAFF; CDR3 DNA: TGTGCCAGCAGCTATTTGTGGGGCCACTTCAACACTGAAGCTTTCTTT
V gene: TRBV12-5; clone size: -; D gene: -; J gene: TRBJ2-1; CDR3 protein: CASGPSVVGEQFF; CDR3 DNA: TGTGCTAGTGGGCCATCAGTGGTCGGTGAGCAGTTCTTC
V gene: TRBV14; clone size: -; D gene: -; J gene: TRBJ2-1; CDR3 protein: CASSQEPGVSEQFF; CDR3 DNA: TGTGCCAGCAGCCAAGAACCAGGTGTTAGTGAGCAGTTCTTC
V gene: TRBV14; clone size: -; D gene: TRBD2; J gene: TRBJ2-2; CDR3 protein: CASSQDRGLAGDTGELFF; CDR3 DNA: TGTGCCAGCAGCCAAGATCGGGGACTAGCGGGGGACACCGGGGAGCTGTTTTTT
V gene: TRBV30; clone size: -; D gene: -; J gene: TRBJ1-6; CDR3 protein: CAWSRAGDSPLHF; CDR3 DNA: TGTGCCTGGAGTCGGGCAGGGGATTCACCCCTCCACTTT
V gene: TRBV6-6; clone size: -; D gene: -; J gene: TRBJ2-7; CDR3 protein: CASSSSWEQYF; CDR3 DNA: TGTGCCAGCAGTTCCTCGTGGGAGCAGTACTTC
V gene: TRBV30; clone size: few; D gene: -; J gene: TRBJ1-6; CDR3 protein: CAWSLGRSGNSPLHF; CDR3 DNA: TGTGCCTGGAGCCTTGGACGGTCGGGTAATTCACCCCTCCACTTT
V gene: TRBV6-5; clone size: few; D gene: -; J gene: TRBJ1-1; CDR3 protein: CASSYSVGRGTEAFF; CDR3 DNA: TGTGCCAGCAGTTACTCGGTCGGGAGGGGCACTGAAGCTTTCTTT
V gene: TRBV15; clone size: -; D gene: -; J gene: TRBJ1-2; CDR3 protein: CATSPSRASKGGYTF; CDR3 DNA: TGTGCCACCAGCCCTTCTCGGGCCTCCAAGGGGGGCTACACCTTC
V gene: TRBV4-3; clone size: -; D gene: TRBD1; J gene: TRBJ1-2; CDR3 protein: CASSQDTGAGGYTF; CDR3 DNA: TGCGCCAGCAGCCAAGATACAGGGGCGGGTGGCTACACCTTC
V gene: TRBV9; clone size: -; D gene: -; J gene: TRBJ2-3; CDR3 protein: CASSVGHVTTDTQYF; CDR3 DNA: TGTGCCAGCAGCGTTGGACACGTCACCACAGATACGCAGTATTTT
V gene: TRBV29-1; clone size: once; D gene: -; J gene: TRBJ1-2; CDR3 protein: CSVEDQGSGYGYTF; CDR3 DNA: TGCAGCGTTGAAGATCAGGGTTCGGGGTACGGCTACACCTTC
V gene: TRBV7-8; clone size: -; D gene: TRBD1; J gene: TRBJ2-6; CDR3 protein: CASSFVPGGGYSGANVLTF; CDR3 DNA: TGTGCCAGCAGCTTTGTCCCAGGGGGTGGGTATTCTGGGGCCAACGTCCTGACTTTC
V gene: TRBV9; clone size: -; D gene: TRBD2; J gene: TRBJ2-1; CDR3 protein: CASSLTSGGPTYNEQFF; CDR3 DNA: TGTGCCAGCAGCTTGACTAGCGGGGGGCCTACCTACAATGAGCAGTTCTTC
V gene: TRBV27; clone size: -; D gene: -; J gene: TRBJ2-3; CDR3 protein: CASSSPGSWESTDTQYF; CDR3 DNA: TGTGCCAGCAGCTCACCGGGCTCCTGGGAAAGCACAGATACGCAGTATTTT
V gene: TRBV7-7; clone size: -; D gene: -; J gene: TRBJ1-3; CDR3 protein: CASSLVVERTAISGNTIYF; CDR3 DNA: TGTGCCAGCAGCTTAGTCGTGGAAAGGACAGCCATCTCTGGAAACACCATATATTTT
V gene: TRBV7-7; clone size: -; D gene: TRBD2; J gene: TRBJ2-1; CDR3 protein: CASSAGTSGPNEQFF; CDR3 DNA: TGTGCTAGCAGCGCCGGGACTAGCGGACCCAATGAGCAGTTCTTC
V gene: TRBV11-3; clone size: -; D gene: TRBD2; J gene: TRBJ2-5; CDR3 protein: CASSILAGVQETQYF; CDR3 DNA: TGTGCCAGCAGCATACTAGCGGGGGTGCAAGAGACCCAGTACTTC
V gene: TRBV11-3; clone size: once; D gene: -; J gene: TRBJ2-3; CDR3 protein: CASSLMGWDTQYF; CDR3 DNA: TGTGCCAGCAGCTTAATGGGGTGGGATACGCAGTATTTT
V gene: TRBV11-2; clone size: -; D gene: TRBD1; J gene: TRBJ2-7; CDR3 protein: CASRGTGGYEQYF; CDR3 DNA: TGTGCCAGCAGGGGGACAGGGGGCTACGAGCAGTACTTC